Below, 23 T cell receptor beta chains from the same sample are listed, as sequenced in a study of T-cell memory formation after mild COVID-19. TCRdb reanalysed the 5' RACE reads using MiXCR and keeps one entry per CDR3 protein. The sample includes 470,000 or so distinct CDR3 sequences, roughly 23% of them seen just once. The specimen was PBMCs or a T cell subset sorted from them (not recorded which). Every receptor here comes from an adult woman who had mild COVID-19 (a few samples of this study predate the infection). Cell type and time point are not known.

The genes are TRBV30 and TRBJ2-5; D perhaps matches TRBD1 (5 bases). Trimming removed 0 bases from V and 5 bases from J, with 16 bases in between. This CDR3 is built from 15 residues. Germline-derived CDR1 and CDR2 are GTSNPN and SVGIG (reference sequence). The CDR3 DNA sequence: TGTGCCTGGAGTGTAGAGCCAACCCCAGGGGAGACCCAGTACTTC. This translates into CAWSVEPTPGETQYF. The full variable domain, its missing parts supplied by reference TRBV30 and TRBJ2-5, is SQTIHQWPATLVQPVGSPLSLECTVEGTSNPNLYWYRQAAGRGLQLLFYSVGIGQISSEVPQNLSASRPQDRQFILSSKKLLLSDSGFYLCAWSVEPTPGETQYFGPGTRLLVL.

This clonotype has just a few counts. This chain joins TRBV5-1 and TRBJ2-2, with a weak D call TRBD1 (5 bases). The ends were cut back, 6 bases at V and 6 bases at J, with 6 bases in the middle. This CDR3 spans 11 amino acids. Germline CDR1 reads SGHRS; CDR2 reads YFSETQ. CDR3 in amino acids: CASKGPGELFF. The CDR3 DNA reads as TGCGCCAGCAAGGGGCCCGGGGAGCTGTTTTTT.

This clonotype was counted between two and nine times. The chain employs TRBV29-1 and TRBJ2-1; 14 bases align to TRBD2. The CDR3 loop spans 17 amino acids. Germline CDR1 reads SQVTM; CDR2 reads ANQGSEA. V shed 4 bases and J 2 bases; nucleotides not matched to a gene: 7. CDR3 bases: TGCAGCGTTGTCGGACTAGCGGGGGGCTTGCCCTACAATGAGCAGTTCTTC. Amino acids: CSVVGLAGGLPYNEQFF.

About this clonotype itself: A much larger clone differs by one base, so this may be a read error. The J gene is TRBJ2-3, the V gene TRBV2, with D perhaps TRBD2 (6 bases). Germline V CDR1 and CDR2: SNHLY, FYNNEI. The ends were cut back, 5 bases at V and 0 bases at J, with 12 bases in the middle. The CDR3 sequence is 15 residues long. The CDR3 sequence is CASSYGTASTDTQYF. CDR3 in DNA: TGTGCCAGCAGTTATGGGACTGCTAGCACAGATACGCAGTATTTT.

This clonotype was seen a handful of times. The rearrangement uses TRBV11-1 and TRBJ2-1; 13 bases line up with TRBD2. V was clipped by 3 bases and J by 4 bases; unmatched bases: 3. The germline V gene has CDR1 SGHAT and CDR2 FQDESV (reference sequence). The CDR3 is 16 amino acids. The CDR3 region has the DNA TGTGCCAGCAGCTTGACTAGCGGGGGGAGTTACAATGAGCAGTTCTTC. Amino acid sequence: CASSLTSGGSYNEQFF.

This clonotype was counted a few times. The V and J genes are TRBV4-1 and TRBJ2-1, with 10 positions matching TRBD2. The germline V gene encodes CDR1 MGHRA and CDR2 YSYEKL. The V gene end was trimmed by 0 bases and the J gene end by 3 bases; junction bases not matched to a gene: 2. The CDR3 is 16 amino acids. As DNA, the CDR3 is TGCGCCAGCAGCCAAGAAAAGCGGGGGGGCTACAATGAGCAGTTCTTC. Protein product: CASSQEKRGGYNEQFF.

At least ten counts were recorded for this clonotype. The genes are TRBV7-9 and TRBJ2-1; D is unclear. Trimming removed 1 base from V and 5 bases from J, with 3 bases in between. The CDR3 extends over 12 amino acids. The V gene's germline CDR1 is SEHNR and CDR2 FQNEAQ (reference sequence). The CDR3 is CASSLGHNEQFF. The CDR3 region has the DNA TGTGCCAGCAGCTTAGGCCACAATGAGCAGTTCTTC.

The genes are TRBV2 and TRBJ1-2, with a tentative D call TRBD1 (6 bases). There are 13 residues in the CDR3. Trimming removed 4 bases at V and 6 bases at J, with 12 bases between. Germline-derived CDR1 and CDR2 are SNHLY and FYNNEI. CDR3 protein: CASSVRGRHGYTF. The CDR3, as DNA: TGTGCCAGCAGTGTCCGGGGGCGTCATGGCTACACCTTC.

The chain links TRBV11-2 to TRBJ1-4; 7 bases map to TRBD1. CDR3 length equals 15 residues. Germline assignment: CDR1 SGHAT and CDR2 FQNNGV. V trimming: 0 bases; J trimming: 4 bases; junction bases outside the gene matches: 2. The CDR3 loop reads CASSLEDRNNEKLFF. Written as DNA, the CDR3 is TGTGCCAGCAGCTTAGAGGACAGGAATAATGAAAAACTGTTTTTT.

The V gene is TRBV18, the J gene TRBJ1-4; TRBD1 might be the D (5 bases). Deletions cut 2 bases from V and 8 bases from J, with 15 bases between. CDR1 is KGHSH and CDR2 is LQKENI in the germline V gene. The CDR3 is 15 residues long. CDR3 bases: TGTGCCAGCTCACCAGCAGGGAAGGGATCCGAAAAACTGTTTTTT. It yields the protein CASSPAGKGSEKLFF.

In this sample, this clonotype turned up a few times. J is TRBJ2-2 and V is TRBV2; perhaps TRBD1 as D (6 bases). Germline V gene data show CDR1 as SNHLY and CDR2 as FYNNEI. CDR3 length: 14 residues. Trimming cost V 7 bases and J 6 bases, with 15 bases left between them. The CDR3 loop is CASKTQGSSGELFF. The DNA of the CDR3 is TGTGCCAGCAAGACTCAGGGGTCCTCCGGGGAGCTGTTTTTT.

This clonotype was seen a few times. Here the CDR3 DNA reads TGCAGTGCTATCCTAGGAACAGGTAGCCGGGATGAGCAGTTCTTC. Encoded protein: CSAILGTGSRDEQFF. The chain has TRBV20-1 and TRBJ2-1, with a weak D call TRBD1 (5 bases). The germline CDR1 and CDR2 sequences are DFQATT and SNEGSKA (reference sequence). The CDR3 loop spans 15 amino acids. Trimming stripped 4 bases from V and 8 bases from J, with 21 bases between.

The chain uses TRBV5-1 and TRBJ2-3; 10 nucleotides line up with TRBD1. There are 15 residues in the CDR3. V gave up 4 bases and J gave up 5 bases; unmatched junction bases: 7. Germline-derived CDR1 and CDR2 are SGHRS and YFSETQ. The CDR3 loop is CASSKGQGPGDTQYF. The CDR3 nucleotides are TGCGCCAGCAGCAAGGGACAGGGGCCTGGAGATACGCAGTATTTT.

This sequence joins TRBV15 and TRBJ2-5; D not certain. V dropped 1 base and J dropped 5 bases, with 17 bases sitting between them. Germline lookup yields CDR1 LNHNV and CDR2 YYDKDF (reference sequence). The CDR3 covers 16 residues. CDR3 protein: CATSRGNGPQPETQYF. In DNA form, the CDR3 reads TGTGCCACCAGCAGAGGAAACGGACCCCAGCCGGAGACCCAGTACTTC.

In its sample, this clonotype was seen a few times. The chain joins TRBV20-1 to TRBJ2-7; the match to TRBD2 covers 9 bases. This CDR3 has 14 residues. Looked up from germline, CDR1 is DFQATT and CDR2 is SNEGSKA (reference sequence). V shed 2 bases, J shed 2 bases, and the junction held 4 bases outside the gene matches. As DNA, the CDR3 is TGCAGTGCTAGATTCGCGGGAGGGACCTACGAGCAGTACTTC. This codes for CSARFAGGTYEQYF.

The rearrangement joins TRBV15 to TRBJ1-5; D gene unclear. Germline CDR1 and CDR2: LNHNV and YYDKDF (reference sequence). The CDR3 contains 13 residues. V was clipped by 5 bases and J by 3 bases, with 8 bases between them. CDR3 DNA: TGTGCCACCAGCTTAGCAGTCAATCAGCCCCAGCATTTT. It codes for CATSLAVNQPQHF.

The chain employs TRBV9 and TRBJ2-1; 7 bases fit TRBD1. The CDR3 extends over 14 amino acids. J gave up 4 bases and V 7 bases, and 8 bases lay outside the gene matches. Per the germline V gene, CDR1 is SGDLS and CDR2 is YYNGEE. In DNA form, the CDR3 reads TGTGCCAGCGGCGAGGGGGCAGGATACAATGAGCAGTTCTTC. Translation gives CASGEGAGYNEQFF. The complete variable domain, with remaining parts taken from reference TRBV9 and TRBJ2-1, reads DSGVTQTPKHLITATGQRVTLRCSPRSGDLSVYWYQQSLDQGLQFLIQYYNGEERAKGNILERFSAQQFPDLHSELNLSSLELGDSALYFCASGEGAGYNEQFFGPGTRLTVL.

The chain joins TRBV7-9 to TRBJ1-2; a weak D match, TRBD1 (5 bases). The ends were cut back, 1 base at V and 0 bases at J, with 6 bases in the middle. From germline, CDR1 is SEHNR and CDR2 FQNEAQ (reference sequence). The CDR3 is 14 residues long. The CDR3 region has the DNA TGTGCCAGCAGCTTAGGACAGCCTAACTATGGCTACACCTTC. This encodes CASSLGQPNYGYTF.

The chain has TRBV5-1 and TRBJ2-5, with 11 nucleotides matching TRBD1. This CDR3 spans 15 amino acids. Germline V gives CDR1 SGHRS, CDR2 YFSETQ. Unmatched junction bases numbered 6, after V lost 4 bases and J lost 4 bases. The CDR3 DNA follows: TGCGCCAGCAGCGTGGCAGGGACAGGGGGAGAGACCCAGTACTTC. Protein: CASSVAGTGGETQYF.

A few counts support this clonotype. The chain carries TRBV7-9 and TRBJ2-1, with 9 bases fitting TRBD2. CDR1 SEHNR and CDR2 FQNEAQ come from the germline V gene (reference sequence). V lost 5 bases and J lost 13; bases outside the gene matches: 9. The CDR3 is 13 amino acids. As DNA, the CDR3 is TGTGCCAGCAGCATCCTTAGCGGGGGCCCTCAGTTCTTC. Translating it yields CASSILSGGPQFF. Complete variable domain (other parts from reference TRBV7-9 and TRBJ2-1): DTGVSQNPRHKITKRGQNVTFRCDPISEHNRLYWYRQTLGQGPEFLTYFQNEAQLEKSRLLSDRFSAERPKGSFSTLEIQRTEQGDSAMYLCASSILSGGPQFFGPGTRLTVL.

The V call is TRBV29-1, the J call TRBJ2-7, with 8 bases that match TRBD2. Germline V lookup: CDR1 SQVTM, CDR2 ANQGSEA. This CDR3 region has 14 residues. J was trimmed by 2 bases and V by 1 base; bases with no gene match: 4. The CDR3, as DNA: TGCAGCGTTGAAGGCCTAGCGGGCACCTACGAGCAGTACTTC. Residues: CSVEGLAGTYEQYF.

This clonotype has a handful of counts. This sequence joins TRBV4-3 and TRBJ2-1; TRBD1 aligns across 9 bases. The germline V gene encodes CDR1 LGHNA and CDR2 YSLEER. The ends lost 4 bases at V and 4 bases at J; junction bases unmatched: 8. The CDR3 has 16 amino acids. CDR3 sequence reads: CASSPLSGQGYNEQFF. CDR3 nucleotide sequence: TGCGCCAGCAGCCCCTTGTCGGGACAGGGATACAATGAGCAGTTCTTC.

This clonotype was recorded at least ten times. The CDR3 DNA reads TGTGCCAGCAGCCAAGGAGCGGGGCCCACCCACAATGAGCAGTTCTTC. It specifies CASSQGAGPTHNEQFF. V and J are TRBV3-1 and TRBJ2-1, with 7 positions matching TRBD2. Germline assignment: CDR1 LGHDT and CDR2 YNNKEL (reference sequence). CDR3 length equals 16 residues. The trim removed 1 base at V and 5 bases at J, leaving 8 bases unmatched.